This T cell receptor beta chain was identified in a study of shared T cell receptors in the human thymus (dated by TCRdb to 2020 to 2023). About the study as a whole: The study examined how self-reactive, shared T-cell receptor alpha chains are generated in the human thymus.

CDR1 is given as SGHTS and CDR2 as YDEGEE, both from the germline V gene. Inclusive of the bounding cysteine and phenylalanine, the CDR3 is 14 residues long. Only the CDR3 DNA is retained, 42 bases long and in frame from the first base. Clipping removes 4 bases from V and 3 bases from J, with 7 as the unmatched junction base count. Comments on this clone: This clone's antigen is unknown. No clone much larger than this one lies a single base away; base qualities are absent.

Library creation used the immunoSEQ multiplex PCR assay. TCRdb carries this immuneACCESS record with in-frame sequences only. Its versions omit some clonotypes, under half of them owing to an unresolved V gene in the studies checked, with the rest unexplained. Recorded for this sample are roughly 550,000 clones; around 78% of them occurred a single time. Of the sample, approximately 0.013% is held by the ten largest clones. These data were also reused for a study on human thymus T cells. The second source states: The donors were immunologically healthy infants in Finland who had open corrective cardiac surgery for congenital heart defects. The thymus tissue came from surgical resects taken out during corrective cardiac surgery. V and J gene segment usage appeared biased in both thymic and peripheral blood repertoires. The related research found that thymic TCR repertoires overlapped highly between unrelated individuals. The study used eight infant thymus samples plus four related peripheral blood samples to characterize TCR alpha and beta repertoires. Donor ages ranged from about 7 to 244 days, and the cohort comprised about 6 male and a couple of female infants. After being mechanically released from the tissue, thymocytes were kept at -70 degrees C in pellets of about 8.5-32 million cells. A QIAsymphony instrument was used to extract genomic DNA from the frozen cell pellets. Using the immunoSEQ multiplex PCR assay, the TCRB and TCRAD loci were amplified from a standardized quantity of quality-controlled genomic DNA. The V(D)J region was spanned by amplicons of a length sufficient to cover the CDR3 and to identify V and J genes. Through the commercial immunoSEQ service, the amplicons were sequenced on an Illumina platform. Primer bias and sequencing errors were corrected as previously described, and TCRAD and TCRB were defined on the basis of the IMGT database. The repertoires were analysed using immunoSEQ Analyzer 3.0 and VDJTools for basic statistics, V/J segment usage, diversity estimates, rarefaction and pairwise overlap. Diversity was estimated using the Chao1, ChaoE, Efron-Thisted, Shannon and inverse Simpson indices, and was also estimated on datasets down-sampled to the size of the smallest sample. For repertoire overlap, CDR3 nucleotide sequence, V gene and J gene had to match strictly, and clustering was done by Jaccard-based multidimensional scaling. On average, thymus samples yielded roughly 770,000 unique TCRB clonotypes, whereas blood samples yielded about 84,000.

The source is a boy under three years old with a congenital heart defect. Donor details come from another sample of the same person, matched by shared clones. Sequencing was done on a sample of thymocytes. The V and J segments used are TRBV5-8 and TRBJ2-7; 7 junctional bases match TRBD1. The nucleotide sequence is TGTGCCAGCAGCGCAGACAGGGTTTACTACGAGCAGTACTTC. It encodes CASSADRVYYEQYF.